Each of the 21 T cell receptor beta chains below was sequenced from the same sample in a study of beta chain features in type 1 diabetes. Expressed TCRB transcripts were sequenced after all isolated RNA was converted to cDNA. The protocol was immunoSEQ multiplex PCR, while the TCRdb copy is restricted to in-frame clones and leaves out a portion. The repertoire consists of under 450,000 clones, with about 15% occurring once and the leading ten covering around 0.035%. Sequencing was carried out using naive CD4+ T cells from blood. These receptors came from a man aged 30 to 45 in good health.

The chain joins TRBV7-2 to TRBJ2-7; D is unclear. The CDR3 consists of 14 residues. The V gene lost 1 base and the J gene lost 1 base, with 8 bases spanning the gap. The germline V gene has CDR1 SGHTA and CDR2 FQGNSA. CDR3 region: CASSLDIRSYEQYF. The CDR3 bases are TGTGCCAGCAGCTTAGATATTAGATCCTACGAGCAGTACTTC.

V usage is TRBV4-3 and J usage is TRBJ1-2, with D unresolved. Germline CDR1 LGHNA, CDR2 YSLEER. The CDR3 has 16 amino acids. Trimming removed 1 base from V and 4 bases from J, with 16 bases in between. This chain's CDR3 is CASSQASPSVTYGYTF. In DNA, the CDR3 is TGCGCCAGCAGCCAAGCCTCACCTAGCGTTACCTATGGCTACACCTTC.

The gene calls are TRBV5-4 and TRBJ2-4, with 12 bases lining up with TRBD1. The germline V gene encodes CDR1 SGHNT and CDR2 YYREEE (reference sequence). The CDR3 consists of 16 residues. Trimming at V came to 3 bases and at J to 9 bases, leaving 10 bases not matched to a gene. CDR3 region: CASSSGTGGAGAIQYF. In nucleotides, the CDR3 is TGTGCCAGCAGCTCCGGGACAGGGGGCGCCGGAGCCATTCAGTACTTC.

This clone was seen only a few times. The V and J genes are TRBV7-9 and TRBJ1-1; 8 positions agree with TRBD1. Germline V CDR1 and CDR2: SEHNR, FQNEAQ (reference sequence). This CDR3 region has 14 residues. The trim removed 5 bases at V and 6 bases at J, leaving 8 bases unmatched. CDR3 sequence: CASSEAGGQAEAFF. CDR3 coding DNA: TGTGCCAGCAGCGAAGCAGGGGGCCAAGCTGAAGCTTTCTTT. Full variable domain (rest looked up from reference TRBV7-9 and TRBJ1-1): DTGVSQNPRHKITKRGQNVTFRCDPISEHNRLYWYRQTLGQGPEFLTYFQNEAQLEKSRLLSDRFSAERPKGSFSTLEIQRTEQGDSAMYLCASSEAGGQAEAFFGQGTRLTVV.

The gene calls are TRBV7-6 and TRBJ1-6, with TRBD1 as a possible D gene (5 bases). The germline V gene encodes CDR1 SGHVS and CDR2 FNYEAQ. Trimming removed 8 bases from V and 6 bases from J, with 14 bases in between. The CDR3 is made up of 14 amino acids. The CDR3 DNA reads TGTGCCAGCGGAAGAGACAGTTCTAATTCACCCCTCCACTTT. It yields the protein CASGRDSSNSPLHF.

The CDR3 region is CASSPFFRSRVETQYF. The CDR3 bases are TGTGCCAGCAGCCCATTTTTCCGTTCCCGGGTGGAGACCCAGTACTTC. This chain connects TRBV7-2 to TRBJ2-5; D is unclear. With 5 bases removed from V and 5 bases from J, the gap between germline ends came to 21 bases. The CDR3 covers 16 residues. Per the germline V gene, CDR1 is SGHTA and CDR2 is FQGNSA.

This clone was detected only a few times. The CDR3 nucleotides read TGTGCCAGCTCAGTGGGACAGGGGCGGAACACTGAAGCTTTCTTT. It is translated as CASSVGQGRNTEAFF. The chain is built from TRBV18 and TRBJ1-1, with 10 bases matching TRBD1. This CDR3 region has 15 residues. Germline values: CDR1 KGHSH, CDR2 LQKENI. The ends lost 5 bases at V and 1 base at J; junction bases unmatched: 4.

This clone was seen only a few times. The genes are TRBV25-1 and TRBJ2-3; D ambiguous. The CDR3 runs to 12 residues. V was cut by 6 bases and J by 4 bases, with 8 bases left in between. The V gene's germline CDR1 is MGHDK and CDR2 SYGVNS. The CDR3 sequence is CASRASADTQYF. In DNA form, the CDR3 reads TGTGCCAGCAGAGCATCTGCAGATACGCAGTATTTT. The variable domain in full, with the rest retrieved from reference TRBV25-1 and TRBJ2-3, is EADIYQTPRYLVIGTGKKITLECSQTMGHDKMYWYQQDPGMELHLIHYSYGVNSTEKGDLSSESTVSRIRTEHFPLTLESARPSHTSQYLCASRASADTQYFGPGTRLTVL.

This clone was detected a few times. This CDR3 reads CASSPAGTGANYGYTF. CDR3 coding DNA: TGTGCCAGCAGCCCCGCCGGGACAGGGGCAAACTATGGCTACACCTTC. This chain joins TRBV5-4 and TRBJ1-2; 10 bases align to TRBD1. Germline V CDR1 and CDR2: SGHNT, YYREEE (reference sequence). J lost 2 bases, V lost 4 bases, and 8 bases had no gene match. The CDR3 is 16 residues long. The whole variable domain, remainder taken from reference TRBV5-4 and TRBJ1-2, is ETGVTQSPTHLIKTRGQQVTLRCSSQSGHNTVSWYQQALGQGPQFIFQYYREEENGRGNFPPRFSGLQFPNYSSELNVNALELDDSALYLCASSPAGTGANYGYTFGSGTRLTVV.

Only one count was recorded for this clone. The rearrangement links TRBV9 to TRBJ1-2, with D perhaps TRBD1 (6 bases). The germline CDR1 and CDR2 sequences are SGDLS and YYNGEE. The CDR3 is 15 residues long. Trimming cost V 4 bases and J 7 bases, with 20 bases left between them. Here the CDR3 reads CASSRRVTQGRGYTF. CDR3 bases: TGTGCCAGCAGCCGTAGAGTAACACAGGGTCGTGGCTACACCTTC.

The gene calls are TRBV4-2 and TRBJ1-1; D call uncertain. The V gene lost 0 bases and the J gene lost 5 bases, with 10 bases spanning the gap. The length of the CDR3 is 14 residues. CDR1 is LGHNA, CDR2 YNFKEQ, per germline. The CDR3 region has the DNA TGTGCCAGCAGCCAAGATCGTCCGAGGACTGAAGCTTTCTTT. It translates to CASSQDRPRTEAFF.

This clone was counted between two and nine times. This chain joins TRBV6-1 and TRBJ2-1; 8 bases agree with TRBD2. Germline V CDR1 and CDR2: MNHNS, SASEGT. The CDR3 is 16 amino acids. V lost 0 bases and J lost 6; bases outside the gene matches: 7. CDR3 sequence reads: CASSEATGTRFNEQFF. The CDR3 DNA reads as TGTGCCAGCAGTGAAGCGACCGGGACTAGATTCAATGAGCAGTTCTTC.

This clone occurred a few times. This chain links TRBV30 with TRBJ1-1; D might be TRBD1 (6 bases). This CDR3 has 15 amino acids. CDR1 is GTSNPN and CDR2 is SVGIG in the germline V gene (reference sequence). Trimming removed 0 bases at V and 1 base at J, with 12 bases between. CDR3 bases: TGTGCCTGGAGTGTACTGGGGGCCAAGAACACTGAAGCTTTCTTT. The encoded protein is CAWSVLGAKNTEAFF.

J is TRBJ2-5 and V is TRBV7-2; D is perhaps TRBD1 or TRBD2 (6 bases each). This CDR3 is built from 15 residues. Trimming took 5 bases from V and 2 from J, leaving 15 bases between them. Germline-derived CDR1 and CDR2 are SGHTA and FQGNSA. CDR3 sequence (DNA): TGTGCCAGCAGCCCAGGGGCGCGGGGACAAGAGACCCAGTACTTC. Its translation is CASSPGARGQETQYF.

CDR3 sequence reads: CASSYREGMAPYEQYF. CDR3 nucleotides: TGTGCCAGCAGTTACCGTGAGGGGATGGCTCCCTACGAGCAGTACTTC. The V and J genes are TRBV6-5 and TRBJ2-7; D could derive from TRBD1 or TRBD2 (5 bases each). The CDR3 runs to 16 residues. The V gene lost 2 bases and the J gene lost 2 bases, with 16 bases spanning the gap. The germline V gene has CDR1 MNHEY and CDR2 SVGAGI.

This clone was found a few times. The chain uses TRBV9 and TRBJ2-6; the match to TRBD2 covers 7 bases. The CDR3 is made up of 18 amino acids. Germline lookup yields CDR1 SGDLS and CDR2 YYNGEE. V lost 0 bases and J lost 0; bases outside the gene matches: 6. The CDR3 DNA sequence: TGTGCCAGCAGCGTAGCTCCTAGCGGAAACTCTGGGGCCAACGTCCTGACTTTC. This translates into CASSVAPSGNSGANVLTF.

The J gene is TRBJ1-2, the V gene TRBV7-9; 9 bases agree with TRBD1. Germline loops: CDR1 SEHNR, CDR2 FQNEAQ (reference sequence). The V and J ends lost 5 bases and 7 bases, in that order; junction bases with no gene match: 8. The CDR3 contains 14 residues. The CDR3: CASSLSGQGSGYTF. The CDR3 nucleotides read TGTGCCAGCAGCCTCTCGGGACAGGGATCTGGCTACACCTTC.

This clone was seen only a few times. The CDR3 region is CASTERTRRDEQFF. The CDR3 DNA sequence: TGTGCCAGCACCGAGAGGACTAGGCGGGATGAGCAGTTCTTC. The genes are TRBV7-2 and TRBJ2-1; 7 bases agree with TRBD2. CDR1 and CDR2 (germline): SGHTA, FQGNSA. The CDR3 extends over 14 amino acids. Losses at the gene ends were 7 bases for V and 8 bases for J; bases not matched to a gene: 11.

The CDR3 protein is CASSPAWKVDYEQYF. The CDR3 DNA is TGTGCCAGCAGTCCGGCGTGGAAGGTCGACTACGAGCAGTACTTC. J is TRBJ2-7 and V is TRBV27; D call uncertain. V lost 5 bases and J lost 3, with 17 bases in between. The CDR3 is 15 residues long. Germline lookup yields CDR1 MNHEY and CDR2 SMNVEV (reference sequence).

This chain links TRBV7-2 with TRBJ1-1; D is undetermined. The CDR3 sequence is 15 residues long. Trimming took off 5 bases at V and 1 base at J, with 14 bases between the two ends. From germline, CDR1 is SGHTA and CDR2 FQGNSA. The CDR3 sequence: CASSIGGVENTEAFF. The CDR3 coding sequence is TGTGCCAGCAGCATAGGCGGGGTGGAGAACACTGAAGCTTTCTTT. The full variable domain, rest sourced from reference TRBV7-2 and TRBJ1-1, is GAGVSQSPSNKVTEKGKDVELRCDPISGHTALYWYRQSLGQGLEFLIYFQGNSAPDKSGLPSDRFSAERTGGSVSTLTIQRTQQEDSAVYLCASSIGGVENTEAFFGQGTRLTVV.

The J gene is TRBJ2-1, the V gene TRBV11-2, with D unclear. V lost 2 bases and J lost 2, with 7 bases in between. The CDR3 runs 14 residues. Germline V gene lookup returns CDR1 SGHAT and CDR2 FQNNGV. This CDR3 reads CASSLTRPYNEQFF. CDR3 sequence (DNA): TGTGCCAGCAGCTTAACTCGTCCCTACAATGAGCAGTTCTTC.